A single sample is the source of the 27 T cell receptor beta chains below, sequenced in a study of blood T cell repertoires in COVID-19. Assay used: immunoSEQ multiplex PCR; TCRdb lists only in-frame clones, some missing. Of tens of thousands of clones in the sample, around nine tenths were seen once. Specimen: peripheral blood. Receptor source: a woman older than 75 with acute or convalescent COVID-19.

This chain connects TRBV2 to TRBJ1-6, with a weak D call TRBD1 (5 bases). The CDR3 has 17 residues. V gave up 6 bases and J gave up 7 bases, with 22 bases separating them. Per germline, CDR1 SNHLY and CDR2 FYNNEI. The CDR3 sequence: CASRGGSALRENSPLHF. DNA of the CDR3: TGTGCCAGCAGGGGGGGGTCGGCCCTTCGGGAGAATTCACCCCTCCACTTT.

This sequence joins TRBV2 and TRBJ1-1; TRBD1 matches 8 bases. The V gene's germline CDR1 is SNHLY and CDR2 FYNNEI. The CDR3 contains 15 residues. J lost 0 bases, V lost 7 bases, and 7 bases had no gene match. For the CDR3, the DNA is TGTGCCAGCAAGTGGGACAGGAGGATGAACACTGAAGCTTTCTTT. Translating it yields CASKWDRRMNTEAFF.

The J gene is TRBJ2-7, the V gene TRBV15; TRBD1 matches 11 bases. Germline V gives CDR1 LNHNV, CDR2 YYDKDF (reference sequence). There are 14 residues in the CDR3. J lost 3 bases, V lost 6 bases, and 4 bases had no gene match. CDR3 sequence reads: CATSSDRGHYEQYF. The CDR3 DNA sequence: TGTGCCACCAGTTCGGACAGGGGGCACTACGAGCAGTACTTC.

The chain couples TRBV11-3 to TRBJ2-3; 11 nucleotides agree with TRBD1. The germline V gene encodes CDR1 SGHNT and CDR2 YENEEA. The trim removed 5 bases at V and 5 bases at J, leaving 6 bases unmatched. The CDR3 has 15 residues. CDR3: CASSPPDRGRDTQYF. DNA of the CDR3: TGTGCCAGCAGCCCGCCGGACAGGGGGCGAGATACGCAGTATTTT.

The rearrangement joins TRBV5-1 to TRBJ2-7; perhaps TRBD1 as D (5 bases). Germline CDR1 is SGHRS and CDR2 is YFSETQ. The germline V and J ends were trimmed by 2 bases and 5 bases, with 11 bases remaining between them. This CDR3 spans 13 amino acids. CDR3 bases: TGCGCCAGCAGCTTAGGCAGGGTGGACGAGCAGTACTTC. Amino acids: CASSLGRVDEQYF.

This clone was seen a single time. CDR3 nucleotide sequence: TGCGCCAGCAGCCTTCACACCGCGGGTGGCGGAAACACCATATATTTT. This translates into CASSLHTAGGGNTIYF. The rearrangement uses TRBV4-1 and TRBJ1-3, with no clear D. The CDR3 covers 16 residues. V lost 4 bases to trimming and J lost 4 bases, with 17 bases between them. CDR1 is MGHRA, CDR2 YSYEKL, per germline.

The gene calls are TRBV19 and TRBJ1-5; maybe TRBD1 (6 bases). Trimming shortened V by 5 bases and J by 4 bases, and 15 bases separated the two germline ends. CDR3 size: 15 residues. The germline V gene has CDR1 LNHDA and CDR2 SQIVND (reference sequence). CDR3 nucleotides: TGTGCCAGTAGTTTCAGGGAGGGGGATAATCAGCCCCAGCATTTT. Its protein product is CASSFREGDNQPQHF.

The chain links TRBV10-3 to TRBJ2-1; TRBD1 matches 9 bases. The junction had 11 bases not matched to a gene; V was cut back by 7 bases and J by 7 bases. The CDR3 sequence is 15 residues long. CDR1 is ENHRY, CDR2 SYGVKD, per germline. The CDR3 loop is CAINNPGQGVNEQFF. CDR3 nucleotides: TGTGCCATCAACAATCCGGGACAGGGTGTGAATGAGCAGTTCTTC.

V and J are TRBV18 and TRBJ2-3; 8 bases are a match to TRBD2. The germline CDR1 and CDR2 sequences are KGHSH and LQKENI. The CDR3 extends over 15 amino acids. The J segment lost 4 bases and the V segment lost 4 bases, leaving 7 bases of the junction unmatched. In nucleotides, the CDR3 is TGTGCCAGCTCACGAACAGCGGGGGTGGCAGATACGCAGTATTTT. Translation gives CASSRTAGVADTQYF.

The chain links TRBV5-1 to TRBJ1-4, with 8 bases identical to TRBD1. CDR3 length: 15 amino acids. The germline CDR1 and CDR2 sequences are SGHRS and YFSETQ. The trim removed 4 bases at V and 3 bases at J, leaving 5 bases unmatched. The CDR3 nucleotides are TGCGCCAGCAGCATCGACAGGGGAGCTAATGAAAAACTGTTTTTT. As protein: CASSIDRGANEKLFF.

The genes are TRBV20-1 and TRBJ2-3; 8 bases map to TRBD2. CDR1 and CDR2 from the germline V gene are DFQATT and SNEGSKA (reference sequence). The CDR3 runs to 16 residues. Trimming removed 3 bases from V and 7 bases from J; junction bases left unmatched: 15. The CDR3 DNA reads as TGCAGTGCTAGTGGGGTCCCGGGACGGGGGGGGAATACGCAGTATTTT. Translation: CSASGVPGRGGNTQYF.

The chain employs TRBV11-2 and TRBJ1-6; TRBD1 agrees at 7 bases. There are 19 residues in the CDR3. Germline CDR1 SGHAT, CDR2 FQNNGV. The J segment lost 5 bases and the V segment lost 3 bases, leaving 16 bases of the junction unmatched. CDR3 sequence (DNA): TGTGCCAGCAGCTTGACCCTGGGACAGACAACAAGGAATAATTCACCCCTCCACTTT. Its protein product is CASSLTLGQTTRNNSPLHF.

The rearrangement links TRBV11-2 to TRBJ1-6, with TRBD1 identical over 9 bases. This CDR3 contains 15 residues. The germline V gene has CDR1 SGHAT and CDR2 FQNNGV. Trimming took 4 bases from V and 8 from J; bases not matched to a gene: 6. As DNA, the CDR3 is TGTGCCAGCAGCTCCCTCGGGACAGGGTATTCACCCCTCCACTTT. Translating gives CASSSLGTGYSPLHF. Full variable domain (missing parts from reference TRBV11-2 and TRBJ1-6): EAGVAQSPRYKIIEKRQSVAFWCNPISGHATLYWYQQILGQGPKLLIQFQNNGVVDDSQLPKDRFSAERLKGVDSTLKIQPAKLEDSAVYLCASSSLGTGYSPLHFGNGTRLTVT.

The V gene is TRBV11-2, the J gene TRBJ2-5; 7 positions match TRBD2. The CDR3 is 14 amino acids. In germline, CDR1 is SGHAT, CDR2 FQNNGV. J gave up 5 bases and V 1 base, and 4 bases lay outside the gene matches. The CDR3 protein is CASSLAAGVETQYF. CDR3 nucleotides: TGTGCCAGCAGCTTAGCGGCGGGGGTGGAGACCCAGTACTTC.

This clone occurred once. The chain has TRBV30 and TRBJ1-1; D unresolved. The CDR3 has 13 amino acids. Trimming shortened V by 2 bases and J by 3 bases, and 10 bases separated the two germline ends. The germline CDR1 and CDR2 sequences are GTSNPN and SVGIG (reference sequence). Here the CDR3 reads CAWSKGGDTEAFF. Here the CDR3 DNA reads TGTGCCTGGAGTAAGGGCGGGGACACTGAAGCTTTCTTT.

V is TRBV27 and J is TRBJ1-5, with 7 bases matching TRBD1. V dropped 7 bases and J dropped 0; count of bases not matched to a gene: 6. This CDR3 is built from 15 residues. Germline V gene lookup returns CDR1 MNHEY and CDR2 SMNVEV (reference sequence). CDR3 DNA sequence: TGTGCCAGCACCGCAGGGGGTGATAGCAATCAGCCCCAGCATTTT. This translates into CASTAGGDSNQPQHF.

This chain joins TRBV5-4 and TRBJ2-3; 7 bases are shared with TRBD2. This CDR3 is built from 14 residues. The ends lost 3 bases at V and 5 bases at J; junction bases unmatched: 6. CDR1 and CDR2 from the germline V gene are SGHNT and YYREEE (reference sequence). The CDR3 nucleotides are TGTGCCAGCAGCTCCGGACTAGTAGGAGATACGCAGTATTTT. It is translated as CASSSGLVGDTQYF.

For the CDR3, the DNA is TGCGCCAGCAGCTTGGGAGGAGGGGTCGGGGCTGAAGCTTTCTTT. Translated, it gives CASSLGGGVGAEAFF. The J gene is TRBJ1-1, the V gene TRBV5-1; D possibly corresponds to TRBD1 (5 bases). From germline, CDR1 is SGHRS and CDR2 YFSETQ. Trimming removed 0 bases at V and 6 bases at J, with 15 bases between. The CDR3 totals 15 residues. Drawing the rest from reference TRBV5-1 and TRBJ1-1, the complete variable domain is KAGVTQTPRYLIKTRGQQVTLSCSPISGHRSVSWYQQTPGQGLQFLFEYFSETQRNKGNFPGRFSGRQFSNSRSEMNVSTLELGDSALYLCASSLGGGVGAEAFFGQGTRLTVV.

This chain links TRBV3-1 (or the pseudogene TRBV3-2) with TRBJ1-4, with D uncertain. The CDR3 is 11 residues long. Germline V gives CDR1 LGHDT, CDR2 YNNKEL (reference sequence). V was clipped by 8 bases and J by 8 bases, with 9 bases between them. The CDR3 DNA sequence: TGTGCCAGCGGACTTCGGGAAAAACTGTTTTTT. This gives the protein CASGLREKLFF.

This chain uses TRBV7-9 with TRBJ2-3; 13 bases line up with TRBD2. CDR1 and CDR2 (germline): SEHNR, FQNEAQ (reference sequence). CDR3 length: 17 residues. Trimming cost V 5 bases and J 3 bases; bases outside gene matches: 8. In DNA, the CDR3 is TGTGCCAGCAGCCCCTGGACTAGCGGGGGAGTTACAGATACGCAGTATTTT. This sequence encodes CASSPWTSGGVTDTQYF.

The CDR3 nucleotides read TGCGCCAGCAGCTTGGCCGACGGGAAAGAGACCCAGTACTTC. Its protein is CASSLADGKETQYF. V and J are TRBV5-1 and TRBJ2-5, with D tentatively TRBD2 (5 bases). The germline CDR1 and CDR2 sequences are SGHRS and YFSETQ. V lost 0 bases, J lost 3 bases, and 9 bases lay in between. The CDR3 is made up of 14 amino acids.

The chain is built from TRBV5-1 and TRBJ1-1; D gene unclear. CDR1 is SGHRS, CDR2 YFSETQ, per germline. The CDR3 runs 13 residues. The V end was cut by 2 bases, the J end by 3 bases, with 8 bases between. The chain's CDR3 is CASSFGVDTEAFF. For the CDR3, the DNA is TGCGCCAGCAGCTTCGGGGTAGACACTGAAGCTTTCTTT.

This rearrangement joins TRBV7-8 to TRBJ1-1, with D possibly TRBD1 on 6 matching bases. With 6 bases removed from V and 4 bases from J, the gap between germline ends came to 18 bases. The CDR3 is 15 amino acids. Germline CDR1 reads SGHVS; CDR2 reads FQNEAQ. CDR3 in DNA: TGTGCCAGCAGGACCGAGGGGGTACAGTCCACTGAAGCTTTCTTT. Its translation is CASRTEGVQSTEAFF. Supplemented by reference TRBV7-8 and TRBJ1-1, the full variable domain reads GAGVSQSPRYKVAKRGQDVALRCDPISGHVSLFWYQQALGQGPEFLTYFQNEAQLDKSGLPSDRFFAERPEGSVSTLKIQRTQQEDSAVYLCASRTEGVQSTEAFFGQGTRLTVV.

The CDR3 is CASSFGQGIYEQYF. In nucleotides, the CDR3 is TGTGCCAGCAGCTTTGGACAGGGCATCTACGAGCAGTACTTC. The chain combines TRBV7-9 with TRBJ2-7; 8 positions agree with TRBD1. V lost 3 bases to trimming and J lost 3 bases; unmatched junction nucleotides: 4. Germline assignment: CDR1 SEHNR and CDR2 FQNEAQ (reference sequence). The CDR3 loop spans 14 amino acids.

The gene calls are TRBV6-6 and TRBJ1-5, with 9 bases lining up with TRBD1. CDR3 size: 16 residues. The junction had 7 bases not matched to a gene; V was cut back by 6 bases and J by 1 base. The germline CDR1 and CDR2 sequences are MNHNY and SVGAGI (reference sequence). CDR3 sequence (DNA): TGTGCCAGCAGCCCCGGACAGGGGAAAAGCAATCAGCCCCAGCATTTT. Translating gives CASSPGQGKSNQPQHF.

This chain links TRBV3-1 (or the pseudogene TRBV3-2) with TRBJ1-5; D not resolved. The CDR3 runs to 13 residues. Germline V gives CDR1 LGHDT, CDR2 YNNKEL (reference sequence). Trimming left V 0 bases short and J 6 bases short, with 6 bases between. CDR3 amino acids: CASSQDRSQPQHF. The CDR3 region has the DNA TGTGCCAGCAGCCAAGATAGGAGTCAGCCCCAGCATTTT.

This sequence joins TRBV15 and TRBJ1-4, with D perhaps matching TRBD1 (5 bases). The CDR3 is 16 residues long. Trimming removed 6 bases at V and 5 bases at J, with 19 bases between. Germline-derived CDR1 and CDR2 are LNHNV and YYDKDF (reference sequence). As DNA, the CDR3 is TGTGCCACCAGTCCGTCGGCAGGGCTGGGGAATGAAAAACTGTTTTTT. This codes for CATSPSAGLGNEKLFF.